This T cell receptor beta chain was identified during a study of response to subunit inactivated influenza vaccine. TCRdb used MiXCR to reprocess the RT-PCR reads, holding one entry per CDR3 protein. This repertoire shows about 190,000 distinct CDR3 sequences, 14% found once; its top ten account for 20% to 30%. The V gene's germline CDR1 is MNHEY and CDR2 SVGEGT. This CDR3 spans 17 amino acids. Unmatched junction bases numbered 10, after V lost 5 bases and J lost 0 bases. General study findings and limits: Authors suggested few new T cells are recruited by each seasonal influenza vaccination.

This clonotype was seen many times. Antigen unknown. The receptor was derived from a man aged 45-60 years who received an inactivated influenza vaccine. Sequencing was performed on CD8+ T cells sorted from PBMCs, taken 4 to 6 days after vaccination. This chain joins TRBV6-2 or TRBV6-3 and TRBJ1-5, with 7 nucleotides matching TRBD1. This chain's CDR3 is CASSPRRDSYSNQPQHF. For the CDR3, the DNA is TGTGCCAGCAGTCCGCGCCGGGACAGTTATAGCAATCAGCCCCAGCATTTT.